The 32 T cell receptor beta chains in this list originate from one sample, sequenced in a study of blood T cells in healthy people across ages (dated by TCRdb to between 2015 and 2016). Library method: 5' RACE. Reads for this sample came from an Illumina HiSeq 2500. A second PCR of roughly 6 to 11 cycles was run with a J-beta primer mix and a sample-barcoded 5' primer. TCRdb ran its own pipeline on the public reads, namely fastp trimming at Q25 and MiXCR clone calling, and kept in-frame beta chains. Rows matching on CDR3 protein sequence are summarized as one entry with the most common DNA and genes. The sample includes about 640,000 distinct CDR3 sequences, with around 54% observed a single time. The biggest ten clones account for over 35% of the sample. Sample: blood. These receptors originate from a man aged 55 to 69 in good health.

About this clonotype itself: The junction departs from the called germline gene at one end, perhaps through a read error. The genes are TRBV5-5 and TRBJ2-3; D gene unclear. The germline V gene encodes CDR1 SGHKS and CDR2 YYEKEE (reference sequence). The CDR3 has 11 residues. CDR3 loop: CAGSFTDTQYF. In DNA form, the CDR3 reads TGTGCCGGCAGCTTTACAGATACGCAGTATTTT.

This CDR3 reads CSVGRRGENTEAFF. The CDR3 DNA reads as TGCAGCGTTGGGAGGCGGGGGGAGAACACTGAAGCTTTCTTT. This sequence joins TRBV29-1 and TRBJ1-1, with D tentatively TRBD1 (5 bases). V lost 4 bases to trimming and J lost 1 base, with 13 bases between them. From germline, CDR1 is SQVTM and CDR2 ANQGSEA. The CDR3 extends over 14 amino acids.

V gene TRBV4-1 combines with J gene TRBJ1-2, with a tentative D call TRBD1 (6 bases). Germline V gene sequence: CDR1 MGHRA, CDR2 YSYEKL. Trimming pared 1 base from V and 8 bases from J, leaving 20 bases between. The CDR3 length is 16 residues. Written as DNA, the CDR3 is TGCGCCAGCAGCCAAGCGATCGACAGGACCCCTTTCGGCTACACCTTC. It yields the protein CASSQAIDRTPFGYTF.

The chain is built from TRBV10-3 and TRBJ2-1, with 9 bases that match TRBD1. There are 14 residues in the CDR3. With 2 bases clipped from V and 7 bases from J, the junction kept 3 bases outside the gene matches. Germline V lookup: CDR1 ENHRY, CDR2 SYGVKD. CDR3 loop: CAISEGTGQNEQFF. CDR3 nucleotides: TGTGCCATCAGTGAGGGGACAGGGCAGAATGAGCAGTTCTTC.

This clonotype has a handful of counts. The chain uses TRBV29-1 and TRBJ2-5; the D gene could be TRBD1 or TRBD2 (6 bases each). The CDR3 totals 11 residues. CDR1 is SQVTM, CDR2 ANQGSEA, per germline. V gave up 4 bases and J gave up 11 bases, with 14 bases separating them. The DNA for the CDR3 is TGCAGCGTTGGGGACACGGGGGAGCAGTACTTC. This codes for CSVGDTGEQYF.

The table lists this clonotype with a few counts. The chain employs TRBV28 and TRBJ1-6; D remains unclear. CDR1 and CDR2 from the germline V gene are MDHEN and SYDVKM. This CDR3 spans 12 amino acids. Trimming took off 3 bases at V and 10 bases at J, with 7 bases between the two ends. CDR3 sequence (DNA): TGTGCCAGCAGTTTGAAAGTCTCACCCCTCCACTTT. This translates into CASSLKVSPLHF.

The rearrangement uses TRBV10-3 and TRBJ1-6; D perhaps matches TRBD1 (6 bases). CDR1 is ENHRY and CDR2 is SYGVKD in the germline V gene. The CDR3 length is 14 residues. Trimming cost V 3 bases and J 7 bases, with 10 bases left between them. In DNA, the CDR3 is TGTGCCATCAGTGACCGCACAGGGAATTCACCCCTCCACTTT. Its protein is CAISDRTGNSPLHF.

The V call is TRBV5-8, the J call TRBJ2-5; no definite D call. Germline CDR1 is SGHTS and CDR2 is YDEGEE. This CDR3 region has 14 residues. V lost 0 bases and J lost 1, with 7 bases in between. CDR3 sequence (DNA): TGTGCCAGCAGCTTGGGCCAGATCCAAGAGACCCAGTACTTC. As protein: CASSLGQIQETQYF.

Points on this clonotype: The CDR3 does not close with the conserved phenylalanine or tryptophan, likely indicating a read error. CDR3 nucleotides: TGTGCCAGCAAAAACAACAGGGGCGCGGGGGAGACCCAGTACTTA. The encoded protein is CASKNNRGAGETQYL. The genes are TRBV28 and TRBJ2-7, with D perhaps TRBD1 (7 bases). The J call is in doubt because the DNA end fits TRBJ2-5 better. The CDR3 extends over 15 amino acids. The germline V gene has CDR1 MDHEN and CDR2 SYDVKM.

The CDR3 region has the DNA TGTGCCAGCAGTTTACCGACTAGCGCAGGGAATGAGCAGTTCTTC. Translating gives CASSLPTSAGNEQFF. The J gene is TRBJ2-1, the V gene TRBV28; TRBD2 agrees at 8 bases. The V and J ends lost 2 bases and 7 bases, in that order; junction bases with no gene match: 7. Looked up from germline, CDR1 is MDHEN and CDR2 is SYDVKM. The CDR3 length is 15 residues.

This clonotype was found a few times. V gene TRBV6-5 combines with J gene TRBJ2-2, with 7 positions matching TRBD1. The V gene end was trimmed by 7 bases and the J gene end by 7 bases; junction bases not matched to a gene: 9. CDR1 is MNHEY, CDR2 SVGAGI, per germline. CDR3 length: 14 amino acids. The CDR3 DNA reads TGTGCCAGCACTAGGGCAGGGGGAGTCGGGGAGCTGTTTTTT. Protein sequence: CASTRAGGVGELFF.

There are a few counts of this clonotype. The genes are TRBV5-1 and TRBJ2-3; TRBD2 might be the D (5 bases). This CDR3 region has 15 residues. V lost 4 bases to trimming and J lost 3 bases, with 15 bases between them. The germline gives CDR1 SGHRS, CDR2 YFSETQ. CDR3 nucleotide sequence: TGCGCCAGCAGCCACGAGAGGGTAGGGACAGATACGCAGTATTTT. It codes for CASSHERVGTDTQYF.

The chain couples TRBV3-1 to TRBJ1-2; D remains ambiguous. Trimming shortened V by 0 bases and J by 7 bases, and 12 bases separated the two germline ends. Germline V gene sequence: CDR1 LGHDT, CDR2 YNNKEL (reference sequence). This CDR3 has 14 residues. CDR3 region: CASSQDRPWGGYTF. The DNA of the CDR3 is TGTGCCAGCAGCCAAGATAGACCTTGGGGTGGCTACACCTTC. Full variable domain (rest looked up from reference TRBV3-1 and TRBJ1-2): DTAVSQTPKYLVTQMGNDKSIKCEQNLGHDTMYWYKQDSKKFLKIMFSYNNKELIINETVPNRFSPKSPDKAHLNLHINSLELGDSAVYFCASSQDRPWGGYTFGSGTRLTVV.

The gene calls are TRBV13 and TRBJ2-1, with 7 bases identical to TRBD1. The junction had 6 bases not matched to a gene; V was cut back by 5 bases and J by 2 bases. CDR1 and CDR2 (germline): PRHDT, FYEKMQ (reference sequence). The CDR3 totals 15 residues. The CDR3 protein is CASSQTGAAYNEQFF. The CDR3 DNA is TGTGCCAGCAGCCAAACAGGGGCGGCCTACAATGAGCAGTTCTTC.

This clonotype appeared once. This may be a read error: a much more frequent sequence differs by one nucleotide. The gene calls are TRBV29-1 and TRBJ2-7, with TRBD2 identical over 15 bases. The ends lost 5 bases at V and 6 bases at J; junction bases unmatched: 8. The CDR3 length is 15 residues. Looked up from germline, CDR1 is SQVTM and CDR2 is ANQGSEA. The CDR3 DNA follows: TGCAGCGTTAGAGGACTAGCGGGGGGGTTCGGCGAGCAGTACTTC. This codes for CSVRGLAGGFGEQYF.

The gene calls are TRBV15 and TRBJ2-5, with D unclear. Per germline, CDR1 LNHNV and CDR2 YYDKDF (reference sequence). This CDR3 comprises 15 residues. Deletions cut 0 bases from V and 4 bases from J, with 12 bases between. CDR3 region: CATSRDLTGRETQYF. CDR3 coding DNA: TGTGCCACCAGCAGAGATCTGACGGGTAGAGAGACCCAGTACTTC.

V is TRBV3-1 and J is TRBJ2-1; 8 positions agree with TRBD1. There are 16 residues in the CDR3. Germline trimming cut 4 bases from V and 8 bases from J; bases unmatched to any gene: 13. From germline, CDR1 is LGHDT and CDR2 YNNKEL (reference sequence). The CDR3 DNA reads as TGTGCCAGCAGCCCCTCGTGGCAGGGGGCAAGGGATGAGCAGTTCTTC. Its translation: CASSPSWQGARDEQFF.

There are a few counts of this clonotype. The V gene is TRBV12-3 or TRBV12-4, the J gene TRBJ1-1, with D unclear. The CDR3 contains 12 residues. The V end lost 6 bases, the J end lost 5 bases, and 10 bases lay between the germline ends. The CDR3 protein is CASSVSPTEAFF. The CDR3 nucleotides are TGTGCCAGCAGCGTTTCGCCTACTGAAGCTTTCTTT.

The chain combines TRBV5-1 with TRBJ1-5; 8 bases align to TRBD1. Germline V gives CDR1 SGHRS, CDR2 YFSETQ. The CDR3 consists of 14 residues. Trimming cost V 4 bases and J 7 bases; bases outside gene matches: 7. The CDR3 is CASSQGADRQPQHF. The CDR3, as DNA: TGCGCCAGCAGCCAGGGGGCTGACAGACAGCCCCAGCATTTT.

The J gene is TRBJ1-1, the V gene TRBV6-2 or TRBV6-3; 9 bases are a match to TRBD1. The germline V gene encodes CDR1 MNHEY and CDR2 SVGEGT. The CDR3 covers 11 residues. V trimming: 8 bases; J trimming: 10 bases; junction bases outside the gene matches: 5. The CDR3 coding sequence is TGTGCCAGCTCCCACAGGGGGCTAGCTTTCTTT. It yields the protein CASSHRGLAFF.

CDR3 residues: CSARDPSSGVNTGELFF. CDR3 nucleotides: TGCAGTGCTAGAGACCCCTCTAGCGGGGTGAACACCGGGGAGCTGTTTTTT. The chain uses TRBV20-1 and TRBJ2-2, with 9 bases lining up with TRBD2. Trimming took 0 bases from V and 1 from J; bases not matched to a gene: 6. The CDR3 covers 17 residues. Germline lookup yields CDR1 DFQATT and CDR2 SNEGSKA (reference sequence).

The chain employs TRBV10-3 and TRBJ2-4; 7 positions match TRBD1. The J call is doubtful: the DNA matches TRBJ2-5 better. Germline lookup yields CDR1 ENHRY and CDR2 SYGVKD. This CDR3 is built from 13 residues. The CDR3 region has the DNA TGTGCCATCAACAGGGGTAACGGAGAGACCCAGTACTTC. It is translated as CAINRGNGETQYF.

A few counts support this clonotype. The chain is built from TRBV28 and TRBJ2-7; the match to TRBD1 covers 9 bases. The V gene end was trimmed by 5 bases and the J gene end by 7 bases; junction bases not matched to a gene: 3. The CDR3 runs 12 residues. Germline V gene lookup returns CDR1 MDHEN and CDR2 SYDVKM. CDR3 sequence: CASSRDRVEQYF. CDR3 in DNA: TGTGCCAGCAGTCGGGACAGGGTGGAGCAGTACTTC. The variable domain in full, completed from reference TRBV28 and TRBJ2-7, reads DVKVTQSSRYLVKRTGEKVFLECVQDMDHENMFWYRQDPGLGLRLIYFSYDVKMKEKGDIPEGYSVSREKKERFSLILESASTNQTSMYLCASSRDRVEQYFGPGTRLTVT.

This chain links TRBV4-1 with TRBJ1-5, with no clear D. The CDR3 consists of 15 residues. Germline V gene sequence: CDR1 MGHRA, CDR2 YSYEKL. V was cut by 0 bases and J by 1 base, with 7 bases left in between. The CDR3 loop is CASSQDWKSNQPQHF. Here the CDR3 DNA reads TGCGCCAGCAGCCAAGATTGGAAGAGCAATCAGCCCCAGCATTTT.

The chain is built from TRBV7-8 and TRBJ2-1, with 8 bases lining up with TRBD1. The germline V gene has CDR1 SGHVS and CDR2 FQNEAQ. The CDR3 runs 13 residues. The trim removed 4 bases at V and 14 bases at J, leaving 10 bases unmatched. The DNA of the CDR3 is TGTGCCAGCAGCTGGAGCGACAGGGGTCAGAAGTTCTTC. As protein: CASSWSDRGQKFF.

Of note for this clonotype: This clone may be a read error of a much larger clone one base away. This sequence joins TRBV7-9 and TRBJ2-7, with a weak D call TRBD2 (7 bases). The CDR3 has 17 residues. V gave up 7 bases and J gave up 4 bases, with 26 bases separating them. Germline loops: CDR1 SEHNR, CDR2 FQNEAQ (reference sequence). This CDR3 is CASNLRTAGSPTYEQYF. Here the CDR3 DNA reads TGTGCCAGCAACCTTCGGACAGCGGGGAGCCCGACGTACGAGCAGTACTTC.

This chain connects TRBV14 to TRBJ2-7; D perhaps matches TRBD1 (5 bases). Looked up from germline, CDR1 is SGHDN and CDR2 is FVKESK. V lost 2 bases and J lost 10, with 15 bases in between. This CDR3 contains 13 residues. The CDR3 loop is CASSQSSGQAQYF. The CDR3 bases are TGTGCCAGCAGCCAATCGTCCGGACAAGCTCAGTACTTC.

This clonotype was found once. The chain recombines TRBV9 with TRBJ1-5, with D possibly TRBD1 on 5 matching bases. V lost 3 bases and J lost 3, with 13 bases in between. Germline values: CDR1 SGDLS, CDR2 YYNGEE. This CDR3 contains 15 residues. The CDR3 nucleotides are TGTGCCAGCAGCGGCGCGGGGCCGCACAATCAGCCCCAGCATTTT. This codes for CASSGAGPHNQPQHF.

In this sample, this clonotype turned up a few times. This chain joins TRBV20-1 and TRBJ2-3; tentative D call: TRBD2 (5 bases). In germline, CDR1 is DFQATT, CDR2 SNEGSKA (reference sequence). This CDR3 is 13 amino acids long. V lost 3 bases to trimming and J lost 6 bases, with 13 bases between them. CDR3 region: CSARLRAGDTQYF. For the CDR3, the DNA is TGCAGTGCTAGGCTGAGGGCCGGGGATACGCAGTATTTT.

The chain employs TRBV19 and TRBJ2-3; no clear D. The CDR3 sequence is 15 residues long. Germline lookup yields CDR1 LNHDA and CDR2 SQIVND (reference sequence). V lost 4 bases to trimming and J lost 8 bases, with 19 bases between them. The CDR3 DNA reads as TGTGCCAGTAGTAACCGGGCCCCAAAACACGGTACGCAGTATTTT. Translated, it gives CASSNRAPKHGTQYF.

CDR3 residues: CATSRDYSQETQYF. CDR3 bases: TGTGCCACCAGCAGAGATTACAGCCAAGAGACCCAGTACTTC. This chain connects TRBV15 to TRBJ2-5; D not certain. The CDR3 sequence is 14 residues long. With 0 bases removed from V and 1 base from J, the gap between germline ends came to 6 bases. CDR1 is LNHNV and CDR2 is YYDKDF in the germline V gene (reference sequence).

On this clonotype: At one of its ends the junction is not consistent with the germline gene, which may arise from a read error. The chain combines TRBV7-2 with TRBJ2-5, with TRBD1 matching over 12 bases. Germline V CDR1 and CDR2: SGHTA, FQGNSA. The CDR3 covers 15 residues. CDR3 sequence: CACSLRDRGPETQYF. CDR3 in DNA: TGTGCCTGCAGCCTCCGGGACAGGGGGCCAGAGACCCAGTACTTC. Full variable domain (remainder filled in from reference TRBV7-2 and TRBJ2-5): GAGVSQSPSNKVTEKGKDVELRCDPISGHTALYWYRQSLGQGLEFLIYFQGNSAPDKSGLPSDRFSAERTGGSVSTLTIQRTQQEDSAVYLCACSLRDRGPETQYFGPGTRLLVL.